This T cell receptor beta chain is drawn from a study of Ad26.COV2.S vaccination and SARS-CoV-2 variants. General study results and limits: From the TCR breadth and depth analyses, total T cell responses may have been underestimated.

This clone has only a few counts. Its antigen is not identified. The germline V gene encodes CDR1 SGHVS and CDR2 FNYEAQ. This CDR3 is 17 amino acids long. The V gene end was trimmed by 4 bases and the J gene end by 4 bases; junction bases not matched to a gene: 10. The method was immunoSEQ multiplex PCR; TCRdb's version includes in-frame clones alone and lacks a portion of them. Of about 350,000 clones listed, around 89% are singletons. Treatment defined: 15 to 20 received Ad26.COV2.S at low or high dose, single or two shots; 5 received placebo; per-sample allocation not given. Sampling was performed 63 days after the first vaccine or placebo injection.

This material consisted of peripheral blood, taken in a trial of Ad26.COV2.S vaccine versus placebo. This chain links TRBV7-6 with TRBJ2-1, with 10 bases that match TRBD1. This clonotype was sampled from a person aged 18-60 years who received the Ad26.COV2.S COVID-19 vaccine or a placebo. Written as DNA, the CDR3 is TGTGCCAGCAGCTACTTCGGACAGGGGGAATGGTACAATGAGCAGTTCTTC. As protein: CASSYFGQGEWYNEQFF.